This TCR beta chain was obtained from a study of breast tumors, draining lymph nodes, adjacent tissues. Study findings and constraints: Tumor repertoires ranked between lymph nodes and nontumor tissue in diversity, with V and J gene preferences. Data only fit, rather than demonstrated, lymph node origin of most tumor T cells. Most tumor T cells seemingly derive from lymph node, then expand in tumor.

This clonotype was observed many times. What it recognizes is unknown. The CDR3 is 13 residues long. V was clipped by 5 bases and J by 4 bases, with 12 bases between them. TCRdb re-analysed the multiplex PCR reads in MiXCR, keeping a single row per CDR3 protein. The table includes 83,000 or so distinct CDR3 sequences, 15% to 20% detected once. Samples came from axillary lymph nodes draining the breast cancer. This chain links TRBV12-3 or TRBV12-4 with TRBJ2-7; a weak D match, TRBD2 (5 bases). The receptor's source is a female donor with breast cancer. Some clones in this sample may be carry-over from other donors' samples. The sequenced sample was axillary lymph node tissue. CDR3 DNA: TGTGCCAGCAGTATAACTAGGTCATACGAGCAGTACTTC. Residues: CASSITRSYEQYF.